A single sample gave rise to the 30 T cell receptor beta chains below, sequenced in a study of Tregs in tolerant kidney transplant recipients. TCRdb keeps only in-frame clones here, not all; method: immunoSEQ multiplex PCR. The table gives around 48,000 clones; the top ten clones make up around 0.8% of it. Sequences were derived from CD4+ T cells from blood, sampled before the transplant. These receptors were taken from a human donor who received a combined kidney and bone marrow transplant.

The covered CDR3 bases are TGCAGTGCTAAGTGGCAGGGTAGCGAAAAA. It is translated as CSAKWQGSEK. The whole CDR3 sequence reads CSAKWQGSEKLFF. The rearrangement links TRBV20-1 to TRBJ1-4; D is possibly TRBD1 (5 bases). The CDR3 end lies 3 residues beyond the end of the read and is filled in from the germline J gene. The CDR3 sequence is 13 residues long. Germline V gene sequence: CDR1 DFQATT, CDR2 SNEGSKA (reference sequence). The ends were cut back, 4 bases at V and 8 bases at J, with 14 bases in the middle.

About this clone: The CDR3 goes on 3 residues after the read ends, and that part is filled in from the germline J gene. The chain employs TRBV7-2 and TRBJ2-7; D not certain. Germline lookup yields CDR1 SGHTA and CDR2 FQGNSA. There are 14 residues in the CDR3. The V gene lost 1 base and the J gene lost 1 base, with 8 bases spanning the gap. CDR3 DNA, as far as it was read: TGTGCCAGCAGCTTAGTTGGCAGTTCCTACGAG. This sequence encodes CASSLVGSSYE. The CDR3 reads in full as CASSLVGSSYEQYF.

In regard to this clone: The CDR3 end falls 3 residues outside the read, so it is completed with the germline J gene. J is TRBJ1-5 and V is TRBV19; 7 bases align to TRBD1. Germline assignment: CDR1 LNHDA and CDR2 SQIVND (reference sequence). J was trimmed by 7 bases and V by 6 bases; bases with no gene match: 15. This CDR3 spans 16 amino acids. CDR3 bases read: TGTGCCAGTAGCCTACAACAGGGGCTAGCCAGGCAGCCC. As protein: CASSLQQGLARQP. The whole CDR3 protein is CASSLQQGLARQPQHF.

The covered CDR3 bases are TGTGCCAGCAGCTTAGGTCGAGCGGGCGGCGAG. It yields the protein CASSLGRAGGE. In full, the CDR3 is CASSLGRAGGEQYF. The chain is built from TRBV7-2 and TRBJ2-7; D possibly corresponds to TRBD2 (6 bases). The missing CDR3 end, 3 residues past where the read stops, is filled in from the germline J gene. Trimming pared 1 base from V and 6 bases from J, leaving 13 bases between. This CDR3 comprises 14 residues. CDR1 is SGHTA, CDR2 FQGNSA, per germline.

On this clone itself: With the read ending 3 residues before the CDR3 end, the germline J gene is used to fill in that end. The chain joins TRBV7-2 to TRBJ1-1; 7 bases agree with TRBD1. The CDR3 loop spans 14 amino acids. Germline lookup yields CDR1 SGHTA and CDR2 FQGNSA. V dropped 5 bases and J dropped 3; count of bases not matched to a gene: 6. The CDR3 sequence is CASSRRGRDTEAFF. Partial CDR3 DNA: TGTGCCAGCAGCCGTAGGGGGCGTGACACTGAA.

The part of the CDR3 DNA that was read is TGCAGCGTTGGGGGGCGCCTGACTCCATCCTACAATGAG. It specifies CSVGGRLTPSYNE. The whole CDR3 sequence reads CSVGGRLTPSYNEQFF. The gene calls are TRBV29-1 and TRBJ2-1; possibly TRBD1 for D (6 bases). Coverage ceases 3 residues before the CDR3 finishes, and the germline J gene fills in the end. V was cut by 4 bases and J by 1 base, with 17 bases left in between. The CDR3 extends over 16 amino acids. Germline CDR1 SQVTM, CDR2 ANQGSEA.

To note about this clone: The read ends 3 residues shy of where the CDR3 ends; the end is completed using the germline J gene. V gene TRBV19 combines with J gene TRBJ2-1, with 10 bases fitting TRBD1. Germline CDR1 is LNHDA and CDR2 is SQIVND (reference sequence). The CDR3 loop spans 16 amino acids. Trimming at V came to 10 bases and at J to 3 bases, leaving 12 bases not matched to a gene. This CDR3 is CATRPPDRGHYNEQFF. Partial CDR3 DNA: TGTGCCACCAGGCCCCCCGACAGGGGGCACTACAATGAG.

The CDR3 bases that were read are TGTGCCAGCAGCGTGGGCGGGGGCGAGACC. Its translation: CASSVGGGET. The entire CDR3 is CASSVGGGETQYF. This sequence joins TRBV7-3 and TRBJ2-5; tentative D call: TRBD2 (7 bases). The read ends 3 residues shy of where the CDR3 ends; the end is completed using the germline J gene. This CDR3 comprises 13 residues. V gave up 5 bases and J gave up 5 bases, with 12 bases separating them. Germline CDR1 and CDR2: SGHTA and FQGTGA.

As concerns this clone: The CDR3 end is not reached by the read, which stops 3 residues before it; the germline J gene fills it in. This rearrangement joins TRBV19 to TRBJ2-7; 12 bases match TRBD2. The CDR3 is 17 residues long. The V gene's germline CDR1 is LNHDA and CDR2 SQIVND (reference sequence). J lost 0 bases, V lost 0 bases, and 3 bases had no gene match. The DNA read from the CDR3 is TGTGCCAGTAGTATAGATCTGACTAGCGGGAGCTCCTACGAG. Translating gives CASSIDLTSGSSYE. The full CDR3 protein is CASSIDLTSGSSYEQYF.

Comment on this clone: The DNA ends 3 residues before the CDR3 does, and the rest of the CDR3 is filled in from the germline J gene. This chain links TRBV4-2 with TRBJ2-3; TRBD1 matches at 7 bases. The trim removed 7 bases at V and 1 base at J, leaving 8 bases unmatched. Germline CDR1 and CDR2: LGHNA and YNFKEQ. The length of the CDR3 is 15 residues. CDR3 DNA, as far as it was read: TGTGCCAGCACTCGAGGGGGCGACCGCACAGATACG. Amino acid sequence: CASTRGGDRTDT. The entire CDR3 sequence reads CASTRGGDRTDTQYF.

A word on this clone: Read coverage stops 3 residues before the CDR3 terminus; the germline J gene supplies the remainder. The gene calls are TRBV5-1 and TRBJ2-1; 7 bases line up with TRBD1. The CDR3 has 16 amino acids. CDR1 and CDR2 from the germline V gene are SGHRS and YFSETQ. The junction had 15 bases not matched to a gene; V was cut back by 3 bases and J by 9 bases. CDR3 DNA, as far as it was read: TGCGCCAGCAGCTCCCCATCGACAGGGCGGACTGGTGAG. Its translation: CASSSPSTGRTGE. The CDR3, in full, reads CASSSPSTGRTGEQFF.

Worth noting for this clone: The CDR3 end falls 3 residues outside the read, so it is completed with the germline J gene. V usage is TRBV20-1 and J usage is TRBJ1-5, with D uncertain. V was pared by 6 bases and J by 2 bases, with 11 bases between. The CDR3 consists of 13 residues. The germline V gene has CDR1 DFQATT and CDR2 SNEGSKA (reference sequence). The sequenced CDR3 bases are TGCAGTGCAGTGACACTCCGCAATCAGCCC. Encoded protein: CSAVTLRNQP. The CDR3 as a whole reads CSAVTLRNQPQHF.

About this clone itself: Sequencing ends 3 residues short of the CDR3 end; the germline J gene provides the rest. The chain has TRBV19 and TRBJ1-6; D unclear. Germline V gene lookup returns CDR1 LNHDA and CDR2 SQIVND (reference sequence). CDR3 size: 12 residues. V was shortened by 10 bases and J by 9 bases, with 13 bases between the two germline ends. CDR3 DNA (partial): TGTGCCACCGCAGATTCCTCTTCACCC. Its translation: CATADSSSP. The entire CDR3 reads CATADSSSPLHF.

As for this clone: The CDR3 end lies 3 residues beyond the end of the read and is filled in from the germline J gene. This rearrangement joins TRBV5-1 to TRBJ2-1; 9 nucleotides match TRBD2. V was pared by 6 bases and J by 7 bases, with 14 bases of the junction left unmatched. This CDR3 has 16 residues. Germline values: CDR1 SGHRS, CDR2 YFSETQ. The sequenced part of the CDR3 DNA is TGCGCCAGCATGGGGGCGTTAGCGGGAGTGTCAAATGAG. Translated: CASMGALAGVSNE. The CDR3 reads in full as CASMGALAGVSNEQFF.

As regards this clone: The observed sequence ends 3 residues before the CDR3 terminus, with the missing tail filled in from the germline J gene. This sequence joins TRBV20-1 and TRBJ2-1; 9 bases are shared with TRBD1. CDR1 is DFQATT and CDR2 is SNEGSKA in the germline V gene (reference sequence). Losses at the gene ends were 6 bases for V and 8 bases for J; bases not matched to a gene: 2. The CDR3 runs 11 residues. CDR3 bases read: TGCAGTGCGGACAGGGGCCATGAG. It codes for CSADRGHE. From start to end, the CDR3 is CSADRGHEQFF.

In regard to this clone: The read terminates 3 residues ahead of where the CDR3 ends, so the germline J gene completes it. The chain links TRBV7-2 to TRBJ1-1; perhaps TRBD1 as D (6 bases). The germline V gene has CDR1 SGHTA and CDR2 FQGNSA. V lost 5 bases to trimming and J lost 5 bases, with 12 bases between them. The CDR3 totals 13 residues. The part of the CDR3 DNA that was read is TGTGCCAGCAGCATACAGGGAGGGACTGAA. This gives the protein CASSIQGGTE. The whole CDR3 protein is CASSIQGGTEAFF.

About this clone itself: Read sequence stops 3 residues before the CDR3 end, and the germline J gene provides the missing end. V usage is TRBV6-2 or TRBV6-3 and J usage is TRBJ2-7; tentatively, D is TRBD1 (6 bases). The germline V and J ends were trimmed by 8 bases and 6 bases, with 17 bases remaining between them. The CDR3 has 13 amino acids. CDR1 is MNHEY, CDR2 SVGEGT, per germline. CDR3 DNA, as far as it was read: TGTGCCAGCGGGAAAGGAACAGGGTTCGAG. Protein: CASGKGTGFE. The entire CDR3 is CASGKGTGFEQYF.

About this clone itself: The read is 3 residues too short to cover the CDR3 end, so that end is filled in from the germline J gene. V and J are TRBV18 and TRBJ1-1, with TRBD1 as a possible D gene (6 bases). Germline V gene lookup returns CDR1 KGHSH and CDR2 LQKENI. The CDR3 has 15 amino acids. The germline V and J ends were trimmed by 1 base and 3 bases, with 12 bases remaining between them. The chain's CDR3 is CASSPRGGQYTEAFF. Partial CDR3 DNA: TGTGCCAGCTCACCACGGGGGGGCCAGTACACTGAA.

With respect to this clone: With the read ending 3 residues before the CDR3 end, the germline J gene is used to fill in that end. V and J are TRBV30 and TRBJ2-7; tentative D call: TRBD1 (5 bases). The CDR3 length is 10 residues. Deletions cut 3 bases from V and 6 bases from J, with 6 bases between. CDR1 and CDR2 from the germline V gene are GTSNPN and SVGIG (reference sequence). CDR3 residues: CAWSQGEQYF. Partial CDR3 DNA: TGTGCCTGGAGCCAGGGCGAG.

A note on this clone: The read falls 3 residues short of the CDR3 end, and the missing part is taken from the germline J gene. The chain uses TRBV18 and TRBJ2-5, with D perhaps matching TRBD1 (5 bases). Trimming pared 5 bases from V and 0 bases from J, leaving 10 bases between. Per the germline V gene, CDR1 is KGHSH and CDR2 is LQKENI. The CDR3 contains 14 residues. The CDR3 sequence: CASSGAGNQETQYF. The CDR3 bases that were read are TGTGCCAGCTCAGGGGCAGGGAACCAAGAGACC.

Concerning this clone: The missing CDR3 end, 3 residues past where the read stops, is filled in from the germline J gene. The gene calls are TRBV20-1 and TRBJ2-1, with TRBD1 as a possible D gene (6 bases). Trimming shortened V by 1 base and J by 7 bases, and 17 bases separated the two germline ends. CDR3 size: 15 residues. CDR1 and CDR2 from the germline V gene are DFQATT and SNEGSKA (reference sequence). CDR3 DNA (partial): TGCAGTGCTAGAGCAACAGGGTTTGGCGTAAATGAG. As protein: CSARATGFGVNE. The whole CDR3 sequence reads CSARATGFGVNEQFF.

Details on this clone: The CDR3 end lies 3 residues beyond the end of the read and is filled in from the germline J gene. V gene TRBV29-1 combines with J gene TRBJ1-4, with 10 bases aligning to TRBD1. The junction had 4 bases not matched to a gene; V was cut back by 5 bases and J by 7 bases. This CDR3 contains 13 residues. CDR1 and CDR2 from the germline V gene are SQVTM and ANQGSEA. The sequenced CDR3 bases are TGCAGCGTTACCGGGACAGGGGTTGAAAAA. Protein product: CSVTGTGVEK. The full CDR3 is CSVTGTGVEKLFF.

The sequenced part of the CDR3 DNA is TGCAGTGCTAGCGGGAGCACAGATACG. Residues: CSASGSTDT. In full, the CDR3 reads CSASGSTDTQYF. V is TRBV20-1 and J is TRBJ2-3; D ambiguous. The read comes to an end 3 residues before the CDR3 does, leaving the germline J gene to fill in the end. The V gene lost 3 bases and the J gene lost 0 bases, with 4 bases spanning the gap. The CDR3 covers 12 residues. Per germline, CDR1 DFQATT and CDR2 SNEGSKA (reference sequence).

Notes on this clone: The read ends 3 residues shy of where the CDR3 ends; the end is completed using the germline J gene. The chain links TRBV7-9 to TRBJ2-5; D might be TRBD1 or TRBD2, each matching 5 bases. The CDR3 is made up of 13 amino acids. The germline V and J ends were trimmed by 4 bases and 5 bases, with 11 bases remaining between them. Germline V lookup: CDR1 SEHNR, CDR2 FQNEAQ (reference sequence). The CDR3 here is CASSSREIETQYF. The DNA read from the CDR3 is TGTGCCAGCAGCTCCAGGGAGATCGAGACC.

As regards this clone: The CDR3 extends 3 residues past the end of the read, so its final part is completed from the germline J gene. The V call is TRBV11-2, the J call TRBJ2-3; unclear D gene. The CDR3 runs 13 residues. Germline V CDR1 and CDR2: SGHAT, FQNNGV. V lost 4 bases and J 3 bases, leaving 8 bases between the germline ends. Incomplete CDR3 DNA: TGTGCCAGCAGCTCTTGGCAGACAGATACG. It is translated as CASSSWQTDT. The entire CDR3 reads CASSSWQTDTQYF.

Notes on this clone: The sequenced fragment ends 3 residues before the CDR3 boundary, so the rest is inferred from the germline J gene. The chain combines TRBV19 with TRBJ2-7; 7 nucleotides align to TRBD2. The V segment lost 5 bases and the J segment 6 bases; nucleotides outside the gene matches: 10. The length of the CDR3 is 14 residues. In germline, CDR1 is LNHDA, CDR2 SQIVND (reference sequence). Partial CDR3 DNA: TGTGCCAGTAGTTCCCCGGGACTATCCCTCGAG. It codes for CASSSPGLSLE. The complete CDR3 sequence is CASSSPGLSLEQYF.

On this clone: Read sequence stops 3 residues before the CDR3 end, and the germline J gene provides the missing end. The chain employs TRBV2 and TRBJ1-5; 9 bases fit TRBD1. Germline V gene lookup returns CDR1 SNHLY and CDR2 FYNNEI. The junction had 13 bases not matched to a gene; V was cut back by 5 bases and J by 2 bases. CDR3 size: 18 residues. The CDR3 sequence is CASSSPHTGGDGNQPQHF. Partial CDR3 DNA: TGTGCCAGCAGTTCCCCCCACACAGGGGGCGATGGCAATCAGCCC.

As to this clone: The missing CDR3 end, 3 residues past where the read stops, is filled in from the germline J gene. The chain combines TRBV6-2 or TRBV6-3 with TRBJ1-1; 8 bases agree with TRBD1. From germline, CDR1 is MNHEY and CDR2 SVGEGT. With 6 bases clipped from V and 6 bases from J, the junction kept 3 bases outside the gene matches. The CDR3 covers 12 residues. CDR3 amino acids: CASRETGAEAFF. Incomplete CDR3 DNA: TGTGCCAGCAGAGAGACAGGGGCTGAA.

Its frequency marks this clone as medium-sized. The read ends 3 residues before the CDR3 terminus; that terminus is restored from the germline J gene. The chain uses TRBV20-1 and TRBJ2-1, with 9 positions matching TRBD2. Per the germline V gene, CDR1 is DFQATT and CDR2 is SNEGSKA (reference sequence). This CDR3 is 14 amino acids long. V trimming: 5 bases; J trimming: 5 bases; junction bases outside the gene matches: 7. CDR3 DNA, as far as it was read: TGCAGTGCTCCGAAAGCGGGAGGAAACAATGAG. The encoded protein is CSAPKAGGNNE. The whole CDR3 reads CSAPKAGGNNEQFF.

With respect to this clone: The sequenced fragment ends 3 residues before the CDR3 boundary, so the rest is inferred from the germline J gene. The gene calls are TRBV2 and TRBJ2-5; possible D gene TRBD1, 6 bases. CDR1 and CDR2 (germline): SNHLY, FYNNEI. V was clipped by 6 bases and J by 1 base, with 15 bases between them. CDR3 length: 15 residues. This chain's CDR3 is CASRAKQGTQETQYF. CDR3 DNA (partial): TGTGCCAGCAGGGCCAAACAGGGAACCCAAGAGACC.